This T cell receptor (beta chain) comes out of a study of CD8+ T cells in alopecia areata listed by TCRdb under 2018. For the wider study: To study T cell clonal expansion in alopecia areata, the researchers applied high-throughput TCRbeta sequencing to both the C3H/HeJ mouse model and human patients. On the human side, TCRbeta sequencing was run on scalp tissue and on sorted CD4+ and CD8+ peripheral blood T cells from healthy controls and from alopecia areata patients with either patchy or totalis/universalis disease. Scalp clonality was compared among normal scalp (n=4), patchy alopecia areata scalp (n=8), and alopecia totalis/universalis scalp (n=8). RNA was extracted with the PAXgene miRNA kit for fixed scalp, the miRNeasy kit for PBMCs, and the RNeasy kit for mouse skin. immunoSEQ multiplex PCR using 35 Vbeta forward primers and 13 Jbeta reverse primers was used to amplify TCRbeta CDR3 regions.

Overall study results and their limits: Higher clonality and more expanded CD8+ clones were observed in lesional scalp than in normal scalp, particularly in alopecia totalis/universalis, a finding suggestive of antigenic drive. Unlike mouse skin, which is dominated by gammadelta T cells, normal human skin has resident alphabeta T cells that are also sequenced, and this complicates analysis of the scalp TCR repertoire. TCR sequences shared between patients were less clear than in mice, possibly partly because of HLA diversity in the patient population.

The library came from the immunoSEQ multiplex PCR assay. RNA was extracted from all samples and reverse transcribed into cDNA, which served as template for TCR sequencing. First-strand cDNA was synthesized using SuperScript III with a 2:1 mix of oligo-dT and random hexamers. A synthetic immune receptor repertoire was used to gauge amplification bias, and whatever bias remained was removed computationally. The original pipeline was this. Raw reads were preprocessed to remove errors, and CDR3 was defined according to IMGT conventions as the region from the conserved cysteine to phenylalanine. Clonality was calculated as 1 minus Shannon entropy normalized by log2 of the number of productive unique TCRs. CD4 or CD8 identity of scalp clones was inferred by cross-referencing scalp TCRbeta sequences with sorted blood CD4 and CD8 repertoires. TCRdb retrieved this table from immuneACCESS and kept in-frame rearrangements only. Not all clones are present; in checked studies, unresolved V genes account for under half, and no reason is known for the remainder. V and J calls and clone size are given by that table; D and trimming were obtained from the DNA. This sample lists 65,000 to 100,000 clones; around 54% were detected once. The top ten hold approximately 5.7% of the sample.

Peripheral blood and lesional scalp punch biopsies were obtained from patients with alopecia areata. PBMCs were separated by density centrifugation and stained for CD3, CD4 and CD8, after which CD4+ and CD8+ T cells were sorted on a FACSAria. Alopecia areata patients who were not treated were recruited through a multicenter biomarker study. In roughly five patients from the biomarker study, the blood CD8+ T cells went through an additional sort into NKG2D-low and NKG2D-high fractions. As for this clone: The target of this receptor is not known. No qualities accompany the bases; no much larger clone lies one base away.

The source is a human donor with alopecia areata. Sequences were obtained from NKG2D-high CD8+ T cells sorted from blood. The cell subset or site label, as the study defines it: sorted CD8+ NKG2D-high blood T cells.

The CDR3 protein is CASSLAMNTEAFF. The DNA sequence follows: TGTGCCAGCAGTTTAGCCATGAACACTGAAGCTTTCTTT. Rearrangement joined TRBV27 to TRBJ1-1; the D gene is unclear. CDR1 and CDR2 (MNHEY, SMNVEV) derive from the germline V gene (reference sequence). V sheds 2 bases and J sheds 0 bases, leaving 4 bases between their ends. Including cysteine and phenylalanine, the CDR3 has 13 amino acids. Only the CDR3 portion is preserved as DNA: 39 bases, with reading frame beginning at the first base.